Following are 32 T cell receptor beta chains from one sample sequenced in a study of identical twins. TCRdb called the 5' RACE reads again in MiXCR, with one record for every CDR3 protein. This sample yields 420,000 or so distinct CDR3 sequences, of which less than 20% are seen a single time; around 10% belongs to the top ten. Sequenced: naive T cells sorted from blood. All receptors come from a man aged 45 to 65 in good health.

The chain uses TRBV7-8 and TRBJ1-6; D ambiguous. Germline loops: CDR1 SGHVS, CDR2 FQNEAQ. This CDR3 region has 15 residues. V lost 2 bases to trimming and J lost 6 bases, with 11 bases between them. CDR3 protein: CASSLLAASNSPLHF. DNA for the CDR3: TGTGCCAGCAGCTTATTGGCAGCTAGTAATTCACCCCTCCACTTT.

This clonotype was seen at least ten times. The rearrangement joins TRBV4-3 to TRBJ2-4; TRBD2 agrees at 9 bases. The CDR3 has 19 residues. V lost 2 bases and J lost 1; bases outside the gene matches: 12. Germline CDR1 and CDR2: LGHNA and YSLEER. DNA for the CDR3: TGCGCCAGCAGCCAAACCCTGCAGCGGGAGGTCGCGGCCAAAAACATTCAGTACTTC. This translates into CASSQTLQREVAAKNIQYF.

This rearrangement joins TRBV6-5 to TRBJ2-7; possibly TRBD2 for D (6 bases). Between the trimmed V and J ends, which lost 0 bases and 3 bases, there was a span of 12 bases. The CDR3 spans 15 residues. Germline V lookup: CDR1 MNHEY, CDR2 SVGAGI. The CDR3 coding sequence is TGTGCCAGCAGTTACTCGGGAGGAATTGGCTACGAGCAGTACTTC. This codes for CASSYSGGIGYEQYF.

This clonotype was counted many times. The V and J genes are TRBV27 and TRBJ2-3, with 11 nucleotides matching TRBD2. V dropped 7 bases and J dropped 1; count of bases not matched to a gene: 16. Germline loops: CDR1 MNHEY, CDR2 SMNVEV (reference sequence). The CDR3 is made up of 19 amino acids. The chain's CDR3 is CASMRKGSGRAVGTDTQYF. Written as DNA, the CDR3 is TGTGCCAGCATGAGGAAGGGTAGCGGGAGGGCCGTAGGCACAGATACGCAGTATTTT.

The rearrangement links TRBV20-1 to TRBJ2-2; 9 bases fit TRBD1. Germline V lookup: CDR1 DFQATT, CDR2 SNEGSKA (reference sequence). There are 15 residues in the CDR3. The V gene end was trimmed by 5 bases and the J gene end by 4 bases; junction bases not matched to a gene: 8. The DNA of the CDR3 is TGCAGTGCTGTCGACAGGGGGGTTTCCACCGGGGAGCTGTTTTTT. Amino acid sequence: CSAVDRGVSTGELFF.

The V and J genes are TRBV7-9 and TRBJ1-4; perhaps TRBD1 as D (6 bases). CDR1 is SEHNR and CDR2 is FQNEAQ in the germline V gene (reference sequence). The CDR3 is made up of 15 amino acids. The V end lost 6 bases, the J end lost 6 bases, and 17 bases lay between the germline ends. CDR3 sequence (DNA): TGTGCCAGCAGTTACTTCGGGGGCCTAGATGAAAAACTGTTTTTT. Translating it yields CASSYFGGLDEKLFF.

The chain joins TRBV7-2 to TRBJ2-2; a weak D match, TRBD1 (6 bases). V lost 5 bases to trimming and J lost 7 bases, with 17 bases between them. Germline CDR1 SGHTA, CDR2 FQGNSA. This CDR3 is built from 15 residues. CDR3 sequence (DNA): TGTGCCAGCAGCCCTTCTTGGGGGCGCGGCGGGGAGCTGTTTTTT. It translates to CASSPSWGRGGELFF.

V and J are TRBV3-1 and TRBJ1-6; TRBD1 aligns across 7 bases. Losses at the gene ends were 3 bases for V and 7 bases for J; bases not matched to a gene: 3. Germline CDR1 and CDR2: LGHDT and YNNKEL (reference sequence). The CDR3 sequence is 14 residues long. CDR3 loop: CASSHGTENSPLHF. In DNA form, the CDR3 reads TGTGCCAGCAGCCACGGGACAGAGAATTCACCCCTCCACTTT.

This clonotype was observed at least ten times. The chain is built from TRBV4-2 and TRBJ2-2, with TRBD2 identical over 8 bases. Germline V gene sequence: CDR1 LGHNA, CDR2 YNFKEQ. Germline trimming cut 0 bases from V and 8 bases from J; bases unmatched to any gene: 11. CDR3 length: 17 residues. The CDR3 coding sequence is TGTGCCAGCAGCCAAGAAGGGGTAGCGGGATTATTAGGGGAGCTGTTTTTT. Translating gives CASSQEGVAGLLGELFF.

The chain links TRBV6-5 to TRBJ2-6; 7 bases fit TRBD1. Germline V gene lookup returns CDR1 MNHEY and CDR2 SVGAGI. J was trimmed by 2 bases and V by 0 bases; bases with no gene match: 7. CDR3 length: 18 residues. The CDR3 coding sequence is TGTGCCAGCAGTTACTCGAGACAGGGATGGCCTGGGGCCAACGTCCTGACTTTC. As protein: CASSYSRQGWPGANVLTF.

This clonotype was seen at least ten times. The chain recombines TRBV19 with TRBJ2-1; tentatively, D is TRBD1 or TRBD2 (7 bases each). The CDR3 runs to 14 residues. CDR1 and CDR2 from the germline V gene are LNHDA and SQIVND (reference sequence). The V gene lost 7 bases and the J gene lost 2 bases, with 12 bases spanning the gap. The CDR3 nucleotides are TGTGCCAGTAAAAGCGGGACAGCCTACAATGAGCAGTTCTTC. Its protein product is CASKSGTAYNEQFF.

The rearrangement links TRBV7-7 to TRBJ2-7; TRBD1 is a possible D gene (6 bases). The CDR3 covers 17 residues. CDR1 and CDR2 from the germline V gene are SSHAT and FNYEAQ (reference sequence). Trimming stripped 5 bases from V and 2 bases from J, with 22 bases between. CDR3 DNA: TGTGCCAGCAGCCGGTTCAGGGGCCCAATCCTGACCTACGAGCAGTACTTC. Its protein is CASSRFRGPILTYEQYF. Based on the CDR3 plus reference TRBV7-7 and TRBJ2-7, the full variable domain is GAGVSQSPRYKVTKRGQDVTLRCDPISSHATLYWYQQALGQGPEFLTYFNYEAQPDKSGLPSDRFSAERPEGSISTLTIQRTEQRDSAMYRCASSRFRGPILTYEQYFGPGTRLTVT.

The table lists this clonotype with many counts. The V gene is TRBV4-3, the J gene TRBJ2-2, with D unclear. CDR1 and CDR2 (germline): LGHNA, YSLEER. The ends were cut back, 1 base at V and 3 bases at J, with 9 bases in the middle. This CDR3 contains 15 residues. The CDR3 protein is CASSQGAPHTGELFF. CDR3 nucleotides: TGCGCCAGCAGCCAAGGTGCACCTCACACCGGGGAGCTGTTTTTT.

This sequence joins TRBV28 and TRBJ2-1; D perhaps matches TRBD2 (5 bases). Looked up from germline, CDR1 is MDHEN and CDR2 is SYDVKM. The CDR3 is 15 amino acids. Trimming stripped 2 bases from V and 4 bases from J, with 12 bases between. The CDR3, as DNA: TGTGCCAGCAGTTTAATTCTCGAGGGATACAATGAGCAGTTCTTC. Translation: CASSLILEGYNEQFF.

At least ten counts were recorded for this clonotype. J is TRBJ1-6 and V is TRBV20-1, with unresolved D. CDR1 is DFQATT, CDR2 SNEGSKA, per germline (reference sequence). The CDR3 has 13 residues. V was trimmed by 3 bases and J by 8 bases, leaving 11 bases between them. The CDR3 protein is CSASLERDSPLHF. The CDR3 DNA follows: TGCAGTGCTAGTTTAGAAAGGGATTCACCCCTCCACTTT.

CDR3 sequence (DNA): TGCGCCAGCAGCCAAGACGGCAGCCTGAGGGAGCAGTACTTC. It specifies CASSQDGSLREQYF. The V and J genes are TRBV4-1 and TRBJ2-7; D ambiguous. Trimming cost V 0 bases and J 7 bases, with 13 bases left between them. This CDR3 is 14 amino acids long. CDR1 MGHRA and CDR2 YSYEKL come from the germline V gene.

In the case of this clonotype: A much bigger clone sits one base away, suggesting this may be a read error. The chain is built from TRBV7-8 and TRBJ2-7; 8 bases agree with TRBD1. V trimming: 5 bases; J trimming: 10 bases; junction bases outside the gene matches: 16. The CDR3 spans 15 residues. Germline CDR1 SGHVS, CDR2 FQNEAQ. The CDR3 DNA reads as TGTGCCAGCAGCCTGGGGACAGGTTATTTGTTCGACCAGTACTTC. Amino acids: CASSLGTGYLFDQYF.

There are many counts of this clonotype. As DNA, the CDR3 is TGCAGCGTTAGTGGGGTGAAGGCCGGGGAGCTGTTTTTT. It translates to CSVSGVKAGELFF. The rearrangement links TRBV29-1 to TRBJ2-2; D is uncertain. This CDR3 has 13 amino acids. CDR1 is SQVTM and CDR2 is ANQGSEA in the germline V gene. Between the trimmed V and J ends, which lost 5 bases and 6 bases, there was a span of 13 bases.

J is TRBJ2-3 and V is TRBV7-8, with TRBD2 matching 7 bases. The CDR3 spans 16 residues. The germline V gene has CDR1 SGHVS and CDR2 FQNEAQ. The trim removed 2 bases at V and 0 bases at J, leaving 5 bases unmatched. CDR3 region: CASSLRASGSTDTQYF. DNA of the CDR3: TGTGCCAGCAGCTTACGGGCTAGCGGAAGCACAGATACGCAGTATTTT.

The sample holds a few counts of this clonotype. The junction and the germline gene differ at one end; a read error may be behind it. The chain employs TRBV20-1 and TRBJ1-1, with D perhaps TRBD1 (6 bases). The CDR3 spans 13 residues. From germline, CDR1 is DFQATT and CDR2 SNEGSKA (reference sequence). The DNA for the CDR3 is TGCAGTTCTAGGGGGGACCGAGACACTGAAGCTTTCTTT. Translated: CSSRGDRDTEAFF.

V and J are TRBV27 and TRBJ2-7; no reliable D call. The V end was cut by 4 bases, the J end by 0 bases, with 13 bases between. Germline-derived CDR1 and CDR2 are MNHEY and SMNVEV (reference sequence). CDR3 size: 15 residues. CDR3 in amino acids: CASSSSPRNSYEQYF. CDR3 bases: TGTGCCAGCAGTTCATCCCCCAGGAACTCCTACGAGCAGTACTTC.

This clonotype has only a few counts. V usage is TRBV28 and J usage is TRBJ2-3; no definite D call. The CDR3 loop spans 13 amino acids. CDR1 is MDHEN and CDR2 is SYDVKM in the germline V gene. Trimming cost V 4 bases and J 12 bases, with 17 bases left between them. The CDR3 here is CASSYQIGGSQYF. Written as DNA, the CDR3 is TGTGCCAGCAGTTACCAAATCGGCGGAAGTCAGTATTTT.

This clonotype was recorded a few times. The genes are TRBV6-5 and TRBJ2-2; the D is unclear. V was shortened by 4 bases and J by 6 bases, with 15 bases between the two germline ends. Germline V gene sequence: CDR1 MNHEY, CDR2 SVGAGI. There are 15 residues in the CDR3. The DNA for the CDR3 is TGTGCCAGCAGTTCTTTCTGGGATGAGGCCGGGGAGCTGTTTTTT. Translated: CASSSFWDEAGELFF.

This clonotype was seen ten or more times. The chain couples TRBV15 to TRBJ2-2; D is unclear. Trimming removed 7 bases at V and 0 bases at J, with 9 bases between. The CDR3 has 14 amino acids. The germline gives CDR1 LNHNV, CDR2 YYDKDF (reference sequence). Here the CDR3 reads CATKQQTNTGELFF. The CDR3 nucleotides read TGTGCCACCAAGCAACAGACGAACACCGGGGAGCTGTTTTTT.

This clonotype was observed many times. V is TRBV29-1 and J is TRBJ2-5, with D tentatively TRBD1 (6 bases). V shed 6 bases and J shed 1 base, with 9 bases lying between them. CDR1 is SQVTM and CDR2 is ANQGSEA in the germline V gene. The CDR3 loop spans 12 amino acids. CDR3 residues: CSVDRPQETQYF. CDR3 in DNA: TGCAGCGTGGACAGACCCCAAGAGACCCAGTACTTC.

This clonotype was seen repeatedly, ten times or more. The chain carries TRBV11-2 and TRBJ2-1, with D tentatively TRBD1 (6 bases). The CDR3 is made up of 14 amino acids. V was shortened by 4 bases and J by 8 bases, with 15 bases between the two germline ends. Germline V CDR1 and CDR2: SGHAT, FQNNGV. CDR3 amino acids: CASSSRTAWDEQFF. CDR3 in DNA: TGTGCCAGCAGCTCTCGGACAGCTTGGGATGAGCAGTTCTTC.

The chain couples TRBV28 to TRBJ2-2; 7 bases are shared with TRBD1. Germline V gene lookup returns CDR1 MDHEN and CDR2 SYDVKM. The CDR3 loop spans 15 amino acids. Trimming cost V 7 bases and J 1 base; bases outside gene matches: 6. CDR3 coding DNA: TGTGCCAGCACACCGGGACAGATGAACACCGGGGAGCTGTTTTTT. Translation: CASTPGQMNTGELFF.

This clonotype was observed a few times. V and J are TRBV18 and TRBJ1-5, with 7 bases fitting TRBD1. J gave up 6 bases and V 2 bases, and 4 bases lay outside the gene matches. CDR1 is KGHSH and CDR2 is LQKENI in the germline V gene. This CDR3 is built from 14 residues. The CDR3 nucleotides read TGTGCCAGCTCACCAGGACAGGTGGGTCAGCCCCAGCATTTT. This codes for CASSPGQVGQPQHF.

The V and J genes are TRBV7-9 and TRBJ2-7, with D possibly being TRBD1 or TRBD2 (5 bases each). The CDR3 sequence is 14 residues long. Germline values: CDR1 SEHNR, CDR2 FQNEAQ (reference sequence). V was pared by 1 base and J by 6 bases, with 13 bases between. CDR3 sequence reads: CASSLGGRAGEQYF. Here the CDR3 DNA reads TGTGCCAGCAGCTTAGGTGGCAGGGCGGGCGAGCAGTACTTC. The full variable domain, rest sourced from reference TRBV7-9 and TRBJ2-7, is DTGVSQNPRHKITKRGQNVTFRCDPISEHNRLYWYRQTLGQGPEFLTYFQNEAQLEKSRLLSDRFSAERPKGSFSTLEIQRTEQGDSAMYLCASSLGGRAGEQYFGPGTRLTVT.

The chain joins TRBV2 to TRBJ1-1; no clear D gene. The ends were cut back, 5 bases at V and 0 bases at J, with 10 bases in the middle. CDR1 is SNHLY, CDR2 FYNNEI, per germline. The CDR3 spans 14 residues. CDR3: CASSTVPLNTEAFF. The CDR3 DNA is TGTGCCAGCAGTACAGTACCCCTGAACACTGAAGCTTTCTTT.

The V call is TRBV7-9, the J call TRBJ2-5; TRBD1 matches 8 bases. Germline CDR1 is SEHNR and CDR2 is FQNEAQ (reference sequence). CDR3 length equals 13 residues. V shed 7 bases and J 5 bases; nucleotides not matched to a gene: 6. DNA for the CDR3: TGTGCCAGCACGGACAGGGATTGGGAGACCCAGTACTTC. This sequence encodes CASTDRDWETQYF.

The CDR3, as DNA: TGCGCCAGCAGCCCTAGCGGGGGGAAAGAGACCCAGTACTTC. Translating gives CASSPSGGKETQYF. V gene TRBV5-1 combines with J gene TRBJ2-5; 11 bases map to TRBD2. The CDR3 runs to 14 residues. After removal of 4 bases from V and 3 bases from J, the junction contained 2 bases not matched to a gene. Germline loops: CDR1 SGHRS, CDR2 YFSETQ.